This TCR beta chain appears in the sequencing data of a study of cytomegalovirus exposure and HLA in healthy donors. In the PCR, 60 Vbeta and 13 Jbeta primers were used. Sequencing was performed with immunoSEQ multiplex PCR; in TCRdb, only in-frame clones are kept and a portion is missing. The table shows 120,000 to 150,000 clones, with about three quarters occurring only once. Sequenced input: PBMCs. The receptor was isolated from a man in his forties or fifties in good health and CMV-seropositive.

CDR3 protein: CASRQSHGYTF. CDR3 in DNA: TGCGCCAGCCGACAGTCCCATGGCTACACCTTC. This chain links TRBV10-1 with TRBJ1-2, with a possible D match to TRBD1 (5 bases). Germline-derived CDR1 and CDR2 are WNHNN and SYGVQD (reference sequence). V dropped 8 bases and J dropped 6 bases, with 10 bases sitting between them. The CDR3 sequence is 11 residues long.